What follows are 14 T cell receptor beta chains derived from one specimen sequenced in a study of T cells in Graves' hyperthyroidism and ophthalmopathy. Regions amplified from RNA transcripts were the TCR beta CDR3 regions. Carried out on the TCR CDR3, a first-round RT-PCR used the HTBI primer set. Using its own MiXCR run on the multiplex PCR reads, TCRdb lists one record per CDR3 protein. The data hold a few hundred thousand distinct CDR3 sequences, with roughly 13% observed a single time. Material for sequencing was blood. These receptors all stem from a man aged 25-45 years with Graves' hyperthyroidism that later progressed to Graves' ophthalmopathy.

This clonotype showed up just a few times. The chain carries TRBV6-1 and TRBJ1-4; 10 bases fit TRBD1. This CDR3 is built from 15 residues. The ends lost 5 bases at V and 6 bases at J; junction bases unmatched: 6. The germline V gene encodes CDR1 MNHNS and CDR2 SASEGT. CDR3 sequence: CASSSRQGADEKLFF. In nucleotides, the CDR3 is TGTGCCAGCAGTAGTAGACAGGGGGCGGATGAAAAACTGTTTTTT.

This clonotype was detected only a few times. The chain has TRBV30 and TRBJ2-7, with D tentatively TRBD1 (6 bases). CDR1 is GTSNPN and CDR2 is SVGIG in the germline V gene (reference sequence). Trimming removed 2 bases at V and 5 bases at J, with 10 bases between. This CDR3 has 12 residues. DNA of the CDR3: TGTGCCTGGAGTTCACAGGGAAACGAGCAGTACTTC. Protein sequence: CAWSSQGNEQYF.

The chain couples TRBV28 to TRBJ2-1; D remains ambiguous. Germline-derived CDR1 and CDR2 are MDHEN and SYDVKM. The CDR3 runs 15 residues. Trimming stripped 3 bases from V and 0 bases from J, with 9 bases between. The CDR3 DNA is TGTGCCAGCAGTTTGTACCGAAGCTCCTACAATGAGCAGTTCTTC. Translation: CASSLYRSSYNEQFF.

V is TRBV15 and J is TRBJ1-3; 7 nucleotides agree with TRBD1. V was pared by 3 bases and J by 3 bases, with 2 bases of the junction left unmatched. This CDR3 has 14 residues. CDR1 and CDR2 (germline): LNHNV, YYDKDF (reference sequence). CDR3 coding DNA: TGTGCCACCAGCAGTCGACAGGGTGGAAACACCATATATTTT. Translating gives CATSSRQGGNTIYF.

Concerning this clonotype itself: A read error is possible here, since a much larger clone lies one base away. This rearrangement joins TRBV7-9 to TRBJ1-2; D gene ambiguous. Germline CDR1 reads SEHNR; CDR2 reads FQNEAQ (reference sequence). This CDR3 has 15 residues. The CDR3 region is CANSYSGNLIYGYTF. CDR3 nucleotide sequence: TGTGCCAACAGCTACTCGGGGAATCTTATCTATGGCTACACCTTC.

This clonotype was detected many times. The rearrangement links TRBV28 to TRBJ2-7; a weak D match, TRBD2 (7 bases). The CDR3 covers 13 residues. Germline values: CDR1 MDHEN, CDR2 SYDVKM. V shed 6 bases and J shed 5 bases, with 14 bases lying between them. CDR3 sequence reads: CASRTPGGDEQYF. The CDR3, as DNA: TGTGCCAGCAGAACACCGGGGGGCGACGAGCAGTACTTC.

V usage is TRBV13 and J usage is TRBJ2-1; D is perhaps TRBD1 or TRBD2 (6 bases each). The germline V gene has CDR1 PRHDT and CDR2 FYEKMQ (reference sequence). This CDR3 is built from 15 residues. Trimming removed 5 bases from V and 3 bases from J, with 14 bases in between. The CDR3 nucleotides read TGTGCCAGCAGCCTTTGGGGGGCCAGCTACAATGAGCAGTTCTTC. Amino acid sequence: CASSLWGASYNEQFF.

This chain joins TRBV7-9 and TRBJ1-4; TRBD1 might be the D (5 bases). The length of the CDR3 is 15 residues. Germline CDR1 reads SEHNR; CDR2 reads FQNEAQ (reference sequence). Between the trimmed V and J ends, which lost 5 bases and 4 bases, there was a span of 14 bases. CDR3 DNA sequence: TGTGCCAGCAGCGTTACAGGTCTCCTTAATGAAAAACTGTTTTTT. Translating gives CASSVTGLLNEKLFF.

This clonotype was observed a few times. The J gene is TRBJ1-1, the V gene TRBV5-1; no definite D call. The V end lost 0 bases, the J end lost 5 bases, and 8 bases lay between the germline ends. The CDR3 runs to 13 residues. From germline, CDR1 is SGHRS and CDR2 YFSETQ. The CDR3 nucleotides are TGCGCCAGCAGCTTGGTGGCGGATACTGAAGCTTTCTTT. Translation: CASSLVADTEAFF.

The chain recombines TRBV6-2 or TRBV6-3 with TRBJ2-5; TRBD2 matches at 12 bases. The trim removed 6 bases at V and 4 bases at J, leaving 6 bases unmatched. Germline V gives CDR1 MNHEY, CDR2 SVGEGT. The CDR3 consists of 15 residues. CDR3 in amino acids: CASRMTSGGLETQYF. CDR3 DNA sequence: TGTGCCAGCAGAATGACTAGCGGGGGTTTAGAGACCCAGTACTTC.

As regards this clonotype: A much larger clonotype is one base distant, so this may be a read error. This chain's CDR3 is CSAGGGTRSNQPQHF. CDR3 nucleotide sequence: TGCAGTGCTGGTGGGGGGACCCGTAGCAATCAGCCCCAGCATTTT. This chain links TRBV20-1 with TRBJ1-5; D perhaps matches TRBD1 (5 bases). The CDR3 covers 15 residues. Germline loops: CDR1 DFQATT, CDR2 SNEGSKA (reference sequence). Trimming shortened V by 5 bases and J by 0 bases, and 14 bases separated the two germline ends.

The chain joins TRBV20-1 to TRBJ2-5; 9 nucleotides match TRBD1. This CDR3 comprises 17 residues. Germline CDR1 and CDR2: DFQATT and SNEGSKA (reference sequence). V gave up 7 bases and J gave up 5 bases; unmatched junction bases: 20. The CDR3 DNA reads as TGCAGTGGCGCGACAGGGGGGGGATTTCTTTTTACGGAGACCCAGTACTTC. Translated, it gives CSGATGGGFLFTETQYF.

The rearrangement joins TRBV4-2 to TRBJ2-1; weak D call: TRBD1 (5 bases). The CDR3 has 14 amino acids. V lost 1 base and J 5 bases, leaving 9 bases between the germline ends. Looked up from germline, CDR1 is LGHNA and CDR2 is YNFKEQ. In nucleotides, the CDR3 is TGTGCCAGCAGCCAAGTGGACATAAACAATGAGCAGTTCTTC. It yields the protein CASSQVDINNEQFF.

Ten or more counts support this clonotype. V gene TRBV30 combines with J gene TRBJ2-3; a weak D match, TRBD2 (6 bases). Trimming removed 3 bases from V and 2 bases from J, with 15 bases in between. This CDR3 is built from 15 residues. Germline V gene sequence: CDR1 GTSNPN, CDR2 SVGIG (reference sequence). CDR3 DNA sequence: TGTGCCTGGAGCACGGGACTTTCTCTCACAGATACGCAGTATTTT. Translation gives CAWSTGLSLTDTQYF.